Listed below are T cell receptor beta chains from one sample, sequenced in a study of cytomegalovirus exposure and HLA in healthy donors. The method was immunoSEQ multiplex PCR; TCRdb's version includes in-frame clones alone and lacks a portion of them. The sample lists about 200,000 clones; 70% to 90% were seen once. The sequencing input was PBMCs. The receptors originated from a man younger than 40 in good health and CMV-seronegative. CDR3s include the opening cysteine and the closing phenylalanine or tryptophan. Each record gives: CDR3 DNA, CDR3 protein, D gene, clone size, CDR3 length, V gene, J gene. D genes are given only for firm matches. Clone size is stated in some rows and not others, as once, few, many or a class when expanded.

cdr3_nt: TGTGCCAGCAGTTCACTGCCGATGTCCTATGGCTACACCTTC; cdr3_aa: CASSSLPMSYGYTF; d_call: -; clone_size: -; cdr3_length: 14; v_call: TRBV28; j_call: TRBJ1-2
cdr3_nt: TGCGCCAGCAGCCAGGGGGCCCATAGGGTGGAAGAGACCCAGTACTTC; cdr3_aa: CASSQGAHRVEETQYF; d_call: -; clone_size: -; cdr3_length: 16; v_call: TRBV4-1; j_call: TRBJ2-5
cdr3_nt: TGTGCCAGCAGTTACTCGATCTGGGCGGAGGAGGAGTACTTC; cdr3_aa: CASSYSIWAEEEYF; d_call: -; clone_size: once; cdr3_length: 14; v_call: TRBV6-5; j_call: TRBJ2-5
cdr3_nt: TGTGCCAGTACCCTTGTTCCGAACTATGGCTACACCTTC; cdr3_aa: CASTLVPNYGYTF; d_call: -; clone_size: few; cdr3_length: 13; v_call: TRBV19; j_call: TRBJ1-2
cdr3_nt: TGTGCCAGCAGCTTACCCCGAGCGGGGAGGGTAACAGATACGCAGTATTTT; cdr3_aa: CASSLPRAGRVTDTQYF; d_call: TRBD2; clone_size: -; cdr3_length: 17; v_call: TRBV7-9; j_call: TRBJ2-3
cdr3_nt: TGTGCCAGCAGCTTACCGGGTCCTCAAACTGGGACCATATATTTT; cdr3_aa: CASSLPGPQTGTIYF; d_call: -; clone_size: -; cdr3_length: 15; v_call: TRBV5-6; j_call: TRBJ1-3
cdr3_nt: TGTGCCAGCAGCTTAGTCTTGGAGACCCAGTACTTC; cdr3_aa: CASSLVLETQYF; d_call: -; clone_size: -; cdr3_length: 12; v_call: TRBV7-9; j_call: TRBJ2-5
cdr3_nt: TGTGCCAGCAGCTTCCGGGTTGGGACCCAGTACTTC; cdr3_aa: CASSFRVGTQYF; d_call: -; clone_size: -; cdr3_length: 12; v_call: TRBV7-9; j_call: TRBJ2-5
cdr3_nt: TGTGCCAGCACCGCGACGATGGGGGGGGGCACAGATACGCAGTATTTT; cdr3_aa: CASTATMGGGTDTQYF; d_call: TRBD2; clone_size: -; cdr3_length: 16; v_call: TRBV28; j_call: TRBJ2-3
cdr3_nt: TGTGCCAGCAGTTACCCTACAGGGGATACTGAAGCTTTCTTT; cdr3_aa: CASSYPTGDTEAFF; d_call: TRBD1; clone_size: -; cdr3_length: 14; v_call: TRBV6-6; j_call: TRBJ1-1
cdr3_nt: TGTGCCAGCAGCGCCGGACAGGGCCGAAACACCATATATTTT; cdr3_aa: CASSAGQGRNTIYF; d_call: TRBD1; clone_size: -; cdr3_length: 14; v_call: TRBV6-5; j_call: TRBJ1-3
cdr3_nt: TGCGCCAGCAGCCACTTACGGACAGGCTATGGCTACACCTTC; cdr3_aa: CASSHLRTGYGYTF; d_call: TRBD1; clone_size: -; cdr3_length: 14; v_call: TRBV4-1; j_call: TRBJ1-2
cdr3_nt: TGCGCCAGCAGCCAAACAGCGAACACTGAAGCTTTCTTT; cdr3_aa: CASSQTANTEAFF; d_call: -; clone_size: -; cdr3_length: 13; v_call: TRBV5-1; j_call: TRBJ1-1
cdr3_nt: TGTGCCAGCAGCTTAACCTCAGTTGCCAATCAGCCCCAGCATTTT; cdr3_aa: CASSLTSVANQPQHF; d_call: -; clone_size: -; cdr3_length: 15; v_call: TRBV7-2; j_call: TRBJ1-5
cdr3_nt: TGTGCCAGCAGCTTAGGGACAGCTTATTCCTACAATGAGCAGTTCTTC; cdr3_aa: CASSLGTAYSYNEQFF; d_call: TRBD1; clone_size: -; cdr3_length: 16; v_call: TRBV7-3; j_call: TRBJ2-1
cdr3_nt: TGTTCCAGCAGCTTACAGGTCCAAACAACTAATGAAAAACTGTTTTTT; cdr3_aa: CSSSLQVQTTNEKLFF; d_call: -; clone_size: -; cdr3_length: 16; v_call: TRBV7-9; j_call: TRBJ1-4
cdr3_nt: TGTGCCAGCAGCTTACTGACAGTCCTTGGAAACACCATATATTTT; cdr3_aa: CASSLLTVLGNTIYF; d_call: -; clone_size: -; cdr3_length: 15; v_call: TRBV7-2; j_call: TRBJ1-3
cdr3_nt: TGTGCCAGCAGCTTAGAGGGGGACCCGATGAACACTGAAGCTTTCTTT; cdr3_aa: CASSLEGDPMNTEAFF; d_call: -; clone_size: -; cdr3_length: 16; v_call: TRBV5-4; j_call: TRBJ1-1
cdr3_nt: TGTGCCAGCAGAACCGCGGGAGGCCCAGCGGGCAAGTTCCCCTACGAGCAGTACTTC; cdr3_aa: CASRTAGGPAGKFPYEQYF; d_call: TRBD2; clone_size: -; cdr3_length: 19; v_call: TRBV27; j_call: TRBJ2-7
cdr3_nt: TGTGCCAGCAGCTTAGCTTTGAACACTGAAGCTTTCTTT; cdr3_aa: CASSLALNTEAFF; d_call: -; clone_size: -; cdr3_length: 13; v_call: TRBV11-2; j_call: TRBJ1-1
cdr3_nt: TGTGCCAGCAGTATCAGGGACATAAATTCACCCCTCCACTTT; cdr3_aa: CASSIRDINSPLHF; d_call: -; clone_size: few; cdr3_length: 14; v_call: TRBV5-5; j_call: TRBJ1-6
cdr3_nt: TGCGCCAGCAGCGCCGGACTTGTGAACACTGAAGCTTTCTTT; cdr3_aa: CASSAGLVNTEAFF; d_call: -; clone_size: -; cdr3_length: 14; v_call: TRBV5-1; j_call: TRBJ1-1
cdr3_nt: TGTGCCAGCAGCTCCCCCCAGCGGGGGGGCGCCAAAAACATTCAGTACTTC; cdr3_aa: CASSSPQRGGAKNIQYF; d_call: TRBD2; clone_size: -; cdr3_length: 17; v_call: TRBV13; j_call: TRBJ2-4
cdr3_nt: TGTGCCAGCAGGTTCGGGGGACAGGGGATCGGTGGGGCCAGCGTCCTGACTTTC; cdr3_aa: CASRFGGQGIGGASVLTF; d_call: TRBD1; clone_size: -; cdr3_length: 18; v_call: TRBV7-9; j_call: TRBJ2-6
cdr3_nt: TGCGCCAGCAGGGACAGGGCCTACGAGCAGTACTTC; cdr3_aa: CASRDRAYEQYF; d_call: TRBD1; clone_size: -; cdr3_length: 12; v_call: TRBV10-2; j_call: TRBJ2-7
cdr3_nt: TGTGCCAGCAGCTTAGATCCAGACTCTGGAAACACCATATATTTT; cdr3_aa: CASSLDPDSGNTIYF; d_call: -; clone_size: -; cdr3_length: 15; v_call: TRBV11-3; j_call: TRBJ1-3
cdr3_nt: TGCGCCAGCAGCCCCCGGACAGGGAATAGTGAAAAACTGTTTTTT; cdr3_aa: CASSPRTGNSEKLFF; d_call: TRBD1; clone_size: -; cdr3_length: 15; v_call: TRBV5-1; j_call: TRBJ1-4
cdr3_nt: TGTGCCAGCAGCCCCAGTGGAAACACCATATATTTT; cdr3_aa: CASSPSGNTIYF; d_call: -; clone_size: -; cdr3_length: 12; v_call: TRBV9; j_call: TRBJ1-3
cdr3_nt: TGTGCCAGCAGCGTAGTGACGGGTGGGACCGGGGAGCTGTTTTTT; cdr3_aa: CASSVVTGGTGELFF; d_call: -; clone_size: -; cdr3_length: 15; v_call: TRBV9; j_call: TRBJ2-2
cdr3_nt: TGCGCCAGGAACCGGGACAACTTCAGGGGACCCCTCCACTTT; cdr3_aa: CARNRDNFRGPLHF; d_call: -; clone_size: -; cdr3_length: 14; v_call: TRBV4-1; j_call: TRBJ1-6
cdr3_nt: TGTGCCAGCAATATTAGACAGGGTGAAGCTTTCTTT; cdr3_aa: CASNIRQGEAFF; d_call: TRBD1; clone_size: -; cdr3_length: 12; v_call: TRBV6-1; j_call: TRBJ1-1
cdr3_nt: TGTGCCAGCAGCTTAGTGGGAGGTATGAACACTGAAGCTTTCTTT; cdr3_aa: CASSLVGGMNTEAFF; d_call: -; clone_size: -; cdr3_length: 15; v_call: TRBV11-1; j_call: TRBJ1-1
cdr3_nt: TGTGCCAGCAGTTTCCTGGGGCCTAATGAAAAACTGTTTTTT; cdr3_aa: CASSFLGPNEKLFF; d_call: -; clone_size: -; cdr3_length: 14; v_call: TRBV28; j_call: TRBJ1-4
cdr3_nt: TGCGCCAGCAGCTACCGGGACAGGGGGAATCAGCCCCAGCATTTT; cdr3_aa: CASSYRDRGNQPQHF; d_call: TRBD1; clone_size: -; cdr3_length: 15; v_call: TRBV5-1; j_call: TRBJ1-5
cdr3_nt: TGTGCCAGTAGTATCCAGGAGGGGCGCGGCAATCAGCCCCAGCATTTT; cdr3_aa: CASSIQEGRGNQPQHF; d_call: -; clone_size: -; cdr3_length: 16; v_call: TRBV19; j_call: TRBJ1-5
cdr3_nt: TGTGCCAGCAGCTTTAACAAGTGGGGCCTGAACACTGAAGCTTTCTTT; cdr3_aa: CASSFNKWGLNTEAFF; d_call: -; clone_size: few; cdr3_length: 16; v_call: TRBV5-6; j_call: TRBJ1-1
cdr3_nt: TGTGCCAGCAGTTGGCAGAGCACAGATACGCAGTATTTT; cdr3_aa: CASSWQSTDTQYF; d_call: -; clone_size: -; cdr3_length: 13; v_call: TRBV5-6; j_call: TRBJ2-3
cdr3_nt: TGTGCCAGCAGCGTAGTGGCAGGGAACGACCTGACTTTC; cdr3_aa: CASSVVAGNDLTF; d_call: -; clone_size: -; cdr3_length: 13; v_call: TRBV9; j_call: TRBJ2-6
cdr3_nt: TGTGCCAGCAGTTACGAACGGGACAGAAACTATGGCTACACCTTC; cdr3_aa: CASSYERDRNYGYTF; d_call: TRBD1; clone_size: -; cdr3_length: 15; v_call: TRBV6-6; j_call: TRBJ1-2